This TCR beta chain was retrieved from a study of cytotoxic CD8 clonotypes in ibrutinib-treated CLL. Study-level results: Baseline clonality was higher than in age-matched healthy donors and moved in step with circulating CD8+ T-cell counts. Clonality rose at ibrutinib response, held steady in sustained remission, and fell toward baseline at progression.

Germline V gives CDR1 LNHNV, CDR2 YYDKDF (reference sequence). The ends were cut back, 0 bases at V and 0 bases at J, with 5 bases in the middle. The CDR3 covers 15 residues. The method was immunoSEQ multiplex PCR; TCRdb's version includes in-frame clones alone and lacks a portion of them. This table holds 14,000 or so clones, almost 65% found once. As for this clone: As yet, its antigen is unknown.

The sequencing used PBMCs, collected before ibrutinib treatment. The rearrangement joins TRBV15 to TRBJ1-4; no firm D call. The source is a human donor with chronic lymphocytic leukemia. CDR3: CATSRDRTTNEKLFF. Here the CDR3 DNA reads TGTGCCACCAGCAGAGATAGAACAACTAATGAAAAACTGTTTTTT.